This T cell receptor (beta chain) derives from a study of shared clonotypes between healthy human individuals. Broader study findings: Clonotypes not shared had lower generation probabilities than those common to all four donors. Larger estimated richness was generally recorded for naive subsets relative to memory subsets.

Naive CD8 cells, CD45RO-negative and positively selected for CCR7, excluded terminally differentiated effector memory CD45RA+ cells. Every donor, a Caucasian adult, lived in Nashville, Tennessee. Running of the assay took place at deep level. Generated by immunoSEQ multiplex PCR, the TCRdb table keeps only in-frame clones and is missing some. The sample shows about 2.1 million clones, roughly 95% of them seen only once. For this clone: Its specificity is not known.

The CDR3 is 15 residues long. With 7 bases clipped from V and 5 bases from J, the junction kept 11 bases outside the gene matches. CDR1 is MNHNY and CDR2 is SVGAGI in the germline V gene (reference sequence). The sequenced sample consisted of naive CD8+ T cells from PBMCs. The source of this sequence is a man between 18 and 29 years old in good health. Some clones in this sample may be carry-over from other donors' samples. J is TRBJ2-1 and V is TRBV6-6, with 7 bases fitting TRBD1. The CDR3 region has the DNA TGTGCCAGCACCGACAGGGCCTTGACCGACAATGAGCAGTTCTTC. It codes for CASTDRALTDNEQFF.